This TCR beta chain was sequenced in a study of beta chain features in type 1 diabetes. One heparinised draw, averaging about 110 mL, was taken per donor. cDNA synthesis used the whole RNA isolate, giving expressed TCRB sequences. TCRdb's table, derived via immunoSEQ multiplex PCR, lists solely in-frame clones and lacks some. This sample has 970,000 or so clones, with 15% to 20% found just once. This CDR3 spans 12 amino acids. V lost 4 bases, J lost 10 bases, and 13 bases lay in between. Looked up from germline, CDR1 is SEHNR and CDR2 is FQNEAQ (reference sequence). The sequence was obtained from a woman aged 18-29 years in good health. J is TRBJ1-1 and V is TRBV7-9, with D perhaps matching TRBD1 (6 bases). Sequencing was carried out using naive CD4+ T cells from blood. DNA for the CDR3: TGTGCCAGCAGCTATCAGGGGTCGGGAGCTTTCTTT. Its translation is CASSYQGSGAFF.